This T cell receptor beta chain was found in a study of vaccination effects on CD4 cells after COVID-19. CD4+ T cells specific for antigen were expanded with viral peptide pools by the ViraFEST assay before sequencing. Cells that had been cultured for 10 days were the source of isolated CD4+ T cells. Vaccine recipients, nucleocapsid antibody negative, had no prior SARS-CoV-2 infection. Profiling relied on immunoSEQ multiplex PCR, and the TCRdb table lists in-frame clones only, not all of them. The sample carries around 54,000 clones, 75% to 90% recorded once. As to this clone: Its antigen is unknown.

The CDR3 contains 11 residues. Looked up from germline, CDR1 is DFQATT and CDR2 is SNEGSKA (reference sequence). This receptor was obtained from a human donor who received a COVID-19 vaccine. This specimen was CD4+ T cells from PBMCs cultured with HCoV-229E spike peptides, taken before COVID-19 vaccination. The J gene is TRBJ1-2, the V gene TRBV20-1; TRBD1 aligns across 7 bases. The CDR3 bases are TGCGGGTCCCGACAGGGTTATGGCTACACCTTC. Its protein product is CGSRQGYGYTF.